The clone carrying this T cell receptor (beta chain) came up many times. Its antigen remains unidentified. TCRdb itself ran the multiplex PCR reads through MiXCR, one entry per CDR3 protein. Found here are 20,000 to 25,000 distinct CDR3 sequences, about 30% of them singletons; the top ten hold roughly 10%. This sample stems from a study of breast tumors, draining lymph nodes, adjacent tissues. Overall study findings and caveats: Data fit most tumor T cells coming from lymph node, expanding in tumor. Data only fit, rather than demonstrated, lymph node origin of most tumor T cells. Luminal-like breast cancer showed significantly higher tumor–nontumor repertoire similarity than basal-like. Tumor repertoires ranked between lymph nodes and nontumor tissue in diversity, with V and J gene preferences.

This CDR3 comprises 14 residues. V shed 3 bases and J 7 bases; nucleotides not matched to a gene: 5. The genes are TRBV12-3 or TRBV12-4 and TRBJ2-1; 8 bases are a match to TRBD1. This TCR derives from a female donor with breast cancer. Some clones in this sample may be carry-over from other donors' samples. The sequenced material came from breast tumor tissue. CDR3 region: CASSLTGDGNEQFF. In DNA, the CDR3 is TGTGCCAGCAGTTTGACAGGGGATGGAAATGAGCAGTTCTTC.